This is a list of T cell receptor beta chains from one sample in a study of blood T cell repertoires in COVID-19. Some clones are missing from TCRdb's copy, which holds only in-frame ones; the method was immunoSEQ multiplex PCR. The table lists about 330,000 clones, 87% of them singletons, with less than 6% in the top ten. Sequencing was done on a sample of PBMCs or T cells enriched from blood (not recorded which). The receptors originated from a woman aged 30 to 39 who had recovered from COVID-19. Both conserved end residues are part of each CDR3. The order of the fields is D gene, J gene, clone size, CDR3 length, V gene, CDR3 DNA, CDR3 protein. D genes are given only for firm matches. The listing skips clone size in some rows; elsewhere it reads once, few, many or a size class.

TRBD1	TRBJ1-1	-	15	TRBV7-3	TGTGCCAGCAGCCCCACAGGGGGTATTAGCACTGAAGCTTTCTTT	CASSPTGGISTEAFF
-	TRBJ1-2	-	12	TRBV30	TGTGCCTGGAGACAGGGTGTCCGGGGCTACACCTTC	CAWRQGVRGYTF
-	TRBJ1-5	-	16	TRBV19	TGTGCCAGTAGTTATGGGCCACCTCGTAGCAATCAGCCCCAGCATTTT	CASSYGPPRSNQPQHF
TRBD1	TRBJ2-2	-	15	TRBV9	TGTGCCAGCAGCGAGAATCAGGGGGCGGTCGGGGAGCTGTTTTTT	CASSENQGAVGELFF
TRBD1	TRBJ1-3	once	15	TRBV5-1	TGCGCCAGCAGCGAAATGACAGGGACTGGAAACACCATATATTTT	CASSEMTGTGNTIYF
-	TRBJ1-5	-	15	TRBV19	TGTGCCAGTAGCCCCTCGGCTCGGGGCAATCAGCCCCAGCATTTT	CASSPSARGNQPQHF
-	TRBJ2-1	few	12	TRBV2	TGTGCCAGCAGTGAGGAGGGGCCAAAGCAGTTCTTC	CASSEEGPKQFF
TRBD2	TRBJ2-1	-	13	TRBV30	TGTGCCTGGAGTAGCGGGGGGTCAAATGAGCAGTTCTTC	CAWSSGGSNEQFF
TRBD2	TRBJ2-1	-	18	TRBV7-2	TGTGCCAGCAGCTTCTTCGCCTCTAGCGGGGGGGCATACAATGAGCAGTTCTTC	CASSFFASSGGAYNEQFF
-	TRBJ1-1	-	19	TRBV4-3	TGCGCCAGCAGCCACAACGGCCCCGGACAGCCCTCGCTGAACACTGAAGCTTTCTTT	CASSHNGPGQPSLNTEAFF
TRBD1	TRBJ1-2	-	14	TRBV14	TGTGCCAGCAGCCAGTCCGGACAGGGAAAAGGCTACACCTTC	CASSQSGQGKGYTF
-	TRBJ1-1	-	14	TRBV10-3	TGTGCCATCAGTGGTGGGGGAGGGGACACTGAAGCTTTCTTT	CAISGGGGDTEAFF
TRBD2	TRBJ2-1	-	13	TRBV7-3	TGTGCCAGCAGGGCTAGCGGTGAGAATGAGCAGTTCTTC	CASRASGENEQFF
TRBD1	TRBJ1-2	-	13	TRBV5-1	TGCGCCAGCACCCCCGACAGGGAAGATGGCTACACCTTC	CASTPDREDGYTF
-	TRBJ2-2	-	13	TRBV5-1	TGCGCCAGCAGCTTGTCGGACACCGGGGAGCTGTTTTTT	CASSLSDTGELFF
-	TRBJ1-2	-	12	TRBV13	TGTGCCAGCAGCTTACCAGGGCATGGCTACACCTTC	CASSLPGHGYTF
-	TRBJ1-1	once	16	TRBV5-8	TGTGCCAGCAGCTTTAGGGACACCCGAGCGAAGACTGAAGCTTTCTTT	CASSFRDTRAKTEAFF
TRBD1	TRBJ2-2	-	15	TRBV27	TGTGCCAGCAGGGGACAGGGGGCGAACACCGGGGAGCTGTTTTTT	CASRGQGANTGELFF
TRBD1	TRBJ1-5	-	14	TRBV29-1	TGCAGCGCAGGGGGCTTGGGCGGAAATCAGCCCCAGCATTTT	CSAGGLGGNQPQHF
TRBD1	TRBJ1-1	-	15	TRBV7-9	TGTGCCAGCAGCTTAGCCCCGGACAGGGCCGGTGAAGCTTTCTTT	CASSLAPDRAGEAFF
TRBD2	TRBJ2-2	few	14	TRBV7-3	TGTGCCAGCAGCCGGGACTACCTCACCGGGGAGCTGTTTTTT	CASSRDYLTGELFF
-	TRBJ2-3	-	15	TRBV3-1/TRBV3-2	TGTGCCAGCAGCCGCCTCTTAACTAGCACAGATACGCAGTATTTT	CASSRLLTSTDTQYF
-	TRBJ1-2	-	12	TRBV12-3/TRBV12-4	TGTGCCAGCAGTCGCCTGAGAGGGGGCTACACCTTC	CASSRLRGGYTF
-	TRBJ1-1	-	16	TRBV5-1	TGCGCCAGCAGATCGCCCGGCAGGGGTGCATTCACTGAAGCTTTCTTT	CASRSPGRGAFTEAFF
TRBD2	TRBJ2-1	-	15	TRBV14	TGTGCCAGCAGCCAGGGACTAGCGGGGGGGAATGAGCAGTTCTTC	CASSQGLAGGNEQFF
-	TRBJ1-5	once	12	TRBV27	TGTGCCAGTGGACACACAAATCAGCCCCAGCATTTT	CASGHTNQPQHF
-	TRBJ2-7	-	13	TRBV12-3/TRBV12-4	TGTGCCAGCAGTTTTCGACAAGCCCAGCTTCAGTACTTC	CASSFRQAQLQYF
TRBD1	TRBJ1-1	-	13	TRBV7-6	TGTGCCAGCAGCTTAGAGCCAGGGGGTGAAGCTTTCTTT	CASSLEPGGEAFF
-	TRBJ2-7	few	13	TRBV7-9	TGTGCCAGCAGCCAAAACCAGGGATTCGAGCAGTACTTC	CASSQNQGFEQYF
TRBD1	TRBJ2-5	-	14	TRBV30	TGTGCCTGGAGTGCGGCAGGGGGATCAGAGACCCAGTACTTC	CAWSAAGGSETQYF
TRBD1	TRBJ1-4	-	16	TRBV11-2	TGTGCCAGCAGCAGGACAGGGACTCTAACTAATGAAAAACTGTTTTTT	CASSRTGTLTNEKLFF
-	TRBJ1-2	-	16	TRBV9	TGTGCCAGCAGCGTAGAGAAGGGAGGGTCTAACTATGGCTACACCTTC	CASSVEKGGSNYGYTF
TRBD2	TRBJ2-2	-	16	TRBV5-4	TGTGCCAGCAGCGTTCCGGGGGGATGGGGAACCGGGGAGCTGTTTTTT	CASSVPGGWGTGELFF
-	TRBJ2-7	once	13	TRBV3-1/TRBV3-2	TGTGCCAGCAGCCTCGGGAGCTCCTACGAGCAGTACTTC	CASSLGSSYEQYF
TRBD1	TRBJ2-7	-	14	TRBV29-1	TGCAGCGTGGAGCTGGGACAGAACCCCTACGAGCAGTACTTC	CSVELGQNPYEQYF
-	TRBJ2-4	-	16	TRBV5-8	TGTGCCAGCACCGGGGGTGGGGTTCTAGCCAAAAACATTCAGTACTTC	CASTGGGVLAKNIQYF
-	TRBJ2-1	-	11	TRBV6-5	TGTGCCAGCAGCCCAGGGTCTGAGCAGTTCTTC	CASSPGSEQFF
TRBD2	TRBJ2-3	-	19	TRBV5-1	TGCGCCAGCGGACAGGGACTAGCGGGGGCTAACCCTAGCACAGATACGCAGTATTTT	CASGQGLAGANPSTDTQYF
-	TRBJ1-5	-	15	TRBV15	TGTGCCACCAGCACCAGTCGGGGGAGCAATCAGCCCCAGCATTTT	CATSTSRGSNQPQHF
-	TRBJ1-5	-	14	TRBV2	TGTGCCAGCAGGGAGGGAAGTAGCAATCAGCCCCAGCATTTT	CASREGSSNQPQHF
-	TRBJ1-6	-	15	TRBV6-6	TGTGCCAGCAGTTACCCAGCCGCCAGGGATTCACCCCTCCACTTT	CASSYPAARDSPLHF
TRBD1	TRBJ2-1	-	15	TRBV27	TGTGCCAGCAGCTTACAGGGGGGCTCCTACAATGAGCAGTTCTTC	CASSLQGGSYNEQFF